The entry below describes one T cell receptor (beta chain). The sample originates from a study of blood T cells in healthy people across ages. V was shortened by 6 bases and J by 3 bases, with 13 bases between the two germline ends. The CDR3 contains 14 residues. In germline, CDR1 is SGHTA, CDR2 FQGNSA. Together with a sample-barcoded 5' primer, a J-beta primer mix was included in a second PCR lasting roughly 6 to 12 cycles. In TCRdb, the 5' RACE reads were re-called with MiXCR into one record per CDR3 protein. The sample has approximately 880,000 distinct CDR3 sequences; around 46% are singletons. The people who gave samples were healthy Caucasians from Russia, aged roughly 6 to 100. Each donor's blood draw was around 9.2 milliliters of peripheral blood.

Sequencing used blood. The sequence derives from a man aged 25-45 years in good health. V is TRBV7-2 and J is TRBJ2-3; either TRBD1 or TRBD2 may supply D (5 bases each). CDR3 loop: CASSPRDVTDTQYF. DNA of the CDR3: TGTGCCAGCAGTCCTCGGGACGTAACAGATACGCAGTATTTT.